The present TCR beta chain was sequenced within a study of shared clonotypes between healthy human individuals. Study-level background: CD4 naive cells filled three plates per donor, CD4 memory three, CD8 naive two and CD8 memory one. Study-wide results and limits: Naive subsets, compared against memory subsets, generally had larger estimated richness values. Non-shared clonotypes showed lower generation probabilities than clonotypes common to all four donors.

This CDR3 region has 14 residues. Trimming removed 1 base from V and 7 bases from J; junction bases left unmatched: 2. Germline CDR1 MGHRA, CDR2 YSYEKL. Donation came from healthy HIV-negative adults that had no recent acute infections or vaccinations. Assay: immunoSEQ multiplex PCR; the TCRdb copy retains only in-frame clones and omits some. The sample holds over a million clones, around 74% seen once. For this clone: Its target is unknown.

The source material was memory CD4+ T cells sorted from blood. Noted subset: CD45RA-negative fraction. The V call is TRBV4-1, the J call TRBJ1-4; 8 bases align to TRBD1. This receptor was taken from a young man in good health. Here the CDR3 reads CASSQAGQGEKLFF. The CDR3 nucleotides read TGCGCCAGCAGCCAAGCAGGACAGGGTGAAAAACTGTTTTTT.